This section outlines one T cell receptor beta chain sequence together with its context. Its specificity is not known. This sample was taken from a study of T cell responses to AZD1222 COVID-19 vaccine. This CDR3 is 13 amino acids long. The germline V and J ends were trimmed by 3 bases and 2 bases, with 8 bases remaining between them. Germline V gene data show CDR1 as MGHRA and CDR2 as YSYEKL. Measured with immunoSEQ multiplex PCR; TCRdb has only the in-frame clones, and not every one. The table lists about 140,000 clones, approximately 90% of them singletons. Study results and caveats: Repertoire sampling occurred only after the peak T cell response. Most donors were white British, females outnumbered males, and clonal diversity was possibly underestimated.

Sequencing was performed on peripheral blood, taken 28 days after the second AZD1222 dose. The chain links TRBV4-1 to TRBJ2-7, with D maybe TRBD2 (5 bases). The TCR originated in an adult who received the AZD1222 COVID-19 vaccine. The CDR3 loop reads CASSHGDAYEQYF. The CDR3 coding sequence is TGCGCCAGCAGCCACGGGGATGCCTACGAGCAGTACTTC.